The 29 T cell receptor beta chains given below trace back to one sample, sequenced in a study of OX40 agonist ivuxolimab in advanced cancers. This table comes from immunoSEQ multiplex PCR, and its TCRdb copy is limited to in-frame clones, with some not included. The table records over 30,000 clones, 74% of them present only once. The material sequenced was CD4+ or CD8+ T cells sorted from blood, taken in a trial of the OX40 agonist ivuxolimab. These receptors came from an adult with an advanced solid tumor such as melanoma, head and neck, liver or kidney cancer.

V is TRBV11-2 and J is TRBJ1-2; TRBD1 matches at 7 bases. Germline-derived CDR1 and CDR2 are SGHAT and FQNNGV. V shed 6 bases and J 5 bases; nucleotides not matched to a gene: 9. The CDR3 is 14 residues long. CDR3: CASSNRGSGYGYTF. In nucleotides, the CDR3 is TGTGCCAGCAGTAACAGGGGTTCAGGGTATGGCTACACCTTC.

The rearrangement links TRBV5-1 to TRBJ2-3; no firm D call. Germline V CDR1 and CDR2: SGHRS, YFSETQ. V was trimmed by 0 bases and J by 6 bases, leaving 17 bases between them. This CDR3 is 16 amino acids long. CDR3 residues: CASSLEVAISEDTQYF. The CDR3, as DNA: TGCGCCAGCAGCTTGGAGGTAGCTATCTCCGAGGATACGCAGTATTTT. Drawing the rest from reference TRBV5-1 and TRBJ2-3, the complete variable domain is KAGVTQTPRYLIKTRGQQVTLSCSPISGHRSVSWYQQTPGQGLQFLFEYFSETQRNKGNFPGRFSGRQFSNSRSEMNVSTLELGDSALYLCASSLEVAISEDTQYFGPGTRLTVL.

The genes are TRBV19 and TRBJ1-1, with D uncertain. V dropped 1 base and J dropped 1 base, with 7 bases sitting between them. Germline CDR1 reads LNHDA; CDR2 reads SQIVND (reference sequence). The CDR3 loop spans 14 amino acids. As DNA, the CDR3 is TGTGCCAGTAGTATAGCCACAGCGAACACTGAAGCTTTCTTT. As protein: CASSIATANTEAFF.

This chain joins TRBV19 and TRBJ1-2; 8 nucleotides align to TRBD1. Germline-derived CDR1 and CDR2 are LNHDA and SQIVND (reference sequence). There are 15 residues in the CDR3. The J segment lost 5 bases and the V segment lost 5 bases, leaving 10 bases of the junction unmatched. The CDR3 loop is CASSPQDRAVYGYTF. Written as DNA, the CDR3 is TGTGCCAGTAGTCCGCAGGACAGGGCAGTGTATGGCTACACCTTC.

This clone was counted a few times. The chain recombines TRBV9 with TRBJ1-6, with a possible D match to TRBD1 (5 bases). Germline V gene lookup returns CDR1 SGDLS and CDR2 YYNGEE. Trimming left V 0 bases short and J 8 bases short, with 9 bases between. The CDR3 has 14 residues. The CDR3 bases are TGTGCCAGCAGCGTAGGTGGAGGGGATTCACCCCTCCACTTT. This codes for CASSVGGGDSPLHF.

This chain connects TRBV5-1 to TRBJ2-5, with TRBD1 identical over 11 bases. Germline V gene data show CDR1 as SGHRS and CDR2 as YFSETQ. This CDR3 is built from 16 residues. Unmatched junction bases numbered 6, after V lost 4 bases and J lost 1 base. The CDR3 DNA reads TGCGCCAGCAGCGTCGGACAGGGGGCCTTCCAAGAGACCCAGTACTTC. It translates to CASSVGQGAFQETQYF.

This chain connects TRBV4-1 to TRBJ1-1; 8 bases align to TRBD1. Germline-derived CDR1 and CDR2 are MGHRA and YSYEKL. Germline trimming cut 3 bases from V and 1 base from J; bases unmatched to any gene: 4. There are 15 residues in the CDR3. The CDR3 coding sequence is TGCGCCAGCAGCCAGGGGGACAGGACGAACACTGAAGCTTTCTTT. Protein sequence: CASSQGDRTNTEAFF.

The CDR3 reads CASSLRMDGGLGEAFF. The CDR3 DNA follows: TGTGCCAGCAGCTTACGAATGGACGGGGGTCTAGGTGAAGCTTTCTTT. The rearrangement uses TRBV7-9 and TRBJ1-1, with D possibly being TRBD1 (5 bases). The V and J ends lost 2 bases and 7 bases respectively, with 20 bases between them. Germline V lookup: CDR1 SEHNR, CDR2 FQNEAQ (reference sequence). This CDR3 is 16 amino acids long.

V and J are TRBV5-1 and TRBJ2-7; no clear D. The germline CDR1 and CDR2 sequences are SGHRS and YFSETQ. V gave up 0 bases and J gave up 5 bases, with 6 bases separating them. The CDR3 is made up of 12 amino acids. DNA for the CDR3: TGCGCCAGCAGCTTGGAAGGGAACGAGCAGTACTTC. It is translated as CASSLEGNEQYF.

The chain joins TRBV7-9 to TRBJ1-2; 8 nucleotides agree with TRBD1. Germline V gene sequence: CDR1 SEHNR, CDR2 FQNEAQ (reference sequence). The CDR3 is made up of 12 amino acids. Unmatched junction bases numbered 3, after V lost 10 bases and J lost 2 bases. The CDR3 spells CATGQGNYGYTF. Written as DNA, the CDR3 is TGTGCCACAGGACAGGGAAACTATGGCTACACCTTC.

V is TRBV10-3 and J is TRBJ1-5; TRBD1 agrees at 9 bases. Looked up from germline, CDR1 is ENHRY and CDR2 is SYGVKD. The CDR3 spans 15 residues. J lost 4 bases, V lost 5 bases, and 6 bases had no gene match. CDR3 sequence: CAISPTGGQNQPQHF. The CDR3, as DNA: TGTGCCATCAGTCCTACAGGGGGCCAAAATCAGCCCCAGCATTTT.

The rearrangement joins TRBV6-5 to TRBJ2-1; the D gene is possibly TRBD1 (6 bases). Between the trimmed V and J ends, which lost 6 bases and 7 bases, there was a span of 13 bases. This CDR3 is 13 amino acids long. The V gene's germline CDR1 is MNHEY and CDR2 SVGAGI. This CDR3 is CASSPRTENEQFF. The CDR3 coding sequence is TGTGCCAGCAGCCCCAGGACAGAAAATGAGCAGTTCTTC.

This clone was recorded once. The chain carries TRBV5-1 and TRBJ2-1, with 8 nucleotides matching TRBD1. This CDR3 has 15 residues. Germline lookup yields CDR1 SGHRS and CDR2 YFSETQ. V was pared by 4 bases and J by 5 bases, with 8 bases of the junction left unmatched. The CDR3 bases are TGCGCCAGCAGCACCGGACAGGGTAACAACAATGAGCAGTTCTTC. Encoded protein: CASSTGQGNNNEQFF.

V usage is TRBV19 and J usage is TRBJ2-3; maybe TRBD1 (6 bases). There are 15 residues in the CDR3. Trimming stripped 6 bases from V and 2 bases from J, with 15 bases between. In germline, CDR1 is LNHDA, CDR2 SQIVND (reference sequence). The CDR3 loop is CASSRGPEFTDTQYF. CDR3 DNA sequence: TGTGCCAGTAGCAGGGGCCCTGAATTCACAGATACGCAGTATTTT.

The chain joins TRBV4-1 to TRBJ2-7, with TRBD1 matching 8 bases. Germline loops: CDR1 MGHRA, CDR2 YSYEKL. V was pared by 4 bases and J by 6 bases, with 11 bases of the junction left unmatched. The CDR3 consists of 15 residues. The CDR3 region has the DNA TGCGCCAGCAGCCCCCGACAGGGGAGGCCCTCCGAGCAGTACTTC. It translates to CASSPRQGRPSEQYF.

This clone was seen a few times. The chain recombines TRBV30 with TRBJ1-1, with TRBD1 as a possible D gene (5 bases). V lost 3 bases and J 1 base, leaving 21 bases between the germline ends. Germline lookup yields CDR1 GTSNPN and CDR2 SVGIG (reference sequence). The CDR3 loop spans 17 amino acids. The CDR3 DNA reads TGTGCCTGGAGCGCCTCCACCTTTAACAGGCGGAACACTGAAGCTTTCTTT. Amino acid sequence: CAWSASTFNRRNTEAFF.

The chain uses TRBV29-1 and TRBJ2-3; 7 nucleotides line up with TRBD1. This CDR3 spans 15 amino acids. J was trimmed by 2 bases and V by 7 bases; bases with no gene match: 12. The germline CDR1 and CDR2 sequences are SQVTM and ANQGSEA. The CDR3 loop is CSAAQGLRFTDTQYF. The CDR3 nucleotides read TGCAGCGCCGCACAGGGGCTCAGATTCACAGATACGCAGTATTTT.

This sequence joins TRBV9 and TRBJ2-5; D is possibly TRBD2 (6 bases). CDR1 and CDR2 from the germline V gene are SGDLS and YYNGEE. This CDR3 contains 15 residues. V lost 2 bases to trimming and J lost 1 base, with 12 bases between them. The CDR3 DNA is TGTGCCAGCAGCGTCGCGGGGAACCCCCAAGAGACCCAGTACTTC. It is translated as CASSVAGNPQETQYF.

The rearrangement links TRBV7-9 to TRBJ2-3; possibly TRBD1 for D (5 bases). The CDR3 spans 12 residues. Looked up from germline, CDR1 is SEHNR and CDR2 is FQNEAQ (reference sequence). V lost 5 bases, J lost 7 bases, and 10 bases lay in between. CDR3 bases: TGTGCCAGCAGCCTGGACATGTATACGCAGTATTTT. This sequence encodes CASSLDMYTQYF.

The V and J genes are TRBV9 and TRBJ1-3; the D gene is possibly TRBD1 (5 bases). Germline CDR1 SGDLS, CDR2 YYNGEE. Trimming shortened V by 0 bases and J by 2 bases, and 6 bases separated the two germline ends. This CDR3 region has 14 residues. The CDR3 sequence is CASSVGGAGNTIYF. The CDR3 DNA follows: TGTGCCAGCAGCGTAGGAGGGGCTGGAAACACCATATATTTT.

This clone came up once. The V gene is TRBV30, the J gene TRBJ1-5; D is unresolved. The CDR3 sequence is 14 residues long. Per the germline V gene, CDR1 is GTSNPN and CDR2 is SVGIG (reference sequence). Trimming removed 2 bases at V and 0 bases at J, with 8 bases between. CDR3 in DNA: TGTGCCTGGAGTTGGAGAAATAGCAATCAGCCCCAGCATTTT. Protein sequence: CAWSWRNSNQPQHF.

The chain carries TRBV6-6 and TRBJ1-1; D is ambiguous. V lost 2 bases and J lost 4, with 11 bases in between. This CDR3 spans 14 amino acids. Germline CDR1 and CDR2: MNHNY and SVGAGI (reference sequence). CDR3 sequence: CASSYPRSGTEAFF. CDR3 bases: TGTGCCAGCAGTTACCCAAGGTCAGGCACTGAAGCTTTCTTT.

In nucleotides, the CDR3 is TGTGCCAGCAGGGACGGAAACACCGGGGAGCTGTTTTTT. Translation: CASRDGNTGELFF. The V and J genes are TRBV6-1 and TRBJ2-2, with no clear D. CDR1 is MNHNS, CDR2 SASEGT, per germline. V was clipped by 6 bases and J by 2 bases, with 7 bases between them. The CDR3 is 13 amino acids.

The chain uses TRBV11-2 and TRBJ2-7, with 8 nucleotides matching TRBD1. Trimming at V came to 5 bases and at J to 9 bases, leaving 6 bases not matched to a gene. This CDR3 region has 12 residues. CDR1 is SGHAT, CDR2 FQNNGV, per germline. CDR3 amino acids: CASSHRTGWQYV. CDR3 coding DNA: TGTGCCAGCAGCCACAGGACAGGGTGGCAGTACGTC.

The chain recombines TRBV19 with TRBJ2-3, with 13 bases identical to TRBD2. Trimming took 9 bases from V and 1 from J; bases not matched to a gene: 13. CDR1 and CDR2 (germline): LNHDA, SQIVND (reference sequence). The CDR3 loop spans 18 amino acids. The CDR3 here is CASGRGTSGDLRTDTQYF. For the CDR3, the DNA is TGTGCCAGCGGAAGGGGGACTAGCGGGGATTTACGCACAGATACGCAGTATTTT.

The chain couples TRBV18 to TRBJ1-2; 9 bases agree with TRBD1. This CDR3 is built from 14 residues. The trim removed 4 bases at V and 8 bases at J, leaving 8 bases unmatched. Germline V lookup: CDR1 KGHSH, CDR2 LQKENI. The CDR3 loop is CASSLWGQGEGYTF. The CDR3 nucleotides read TGTGCCAGCTCACTTTGGGGACAGGGCGAGGGCTACACCTTC.

The chain carries TRBV4-2 and TRBJ2-5, with 7 nucleotides matching TRBD1. The CDR3 is 16 amino acids. With V trimmed by 3 bases and J by 4 bases, 11 bases remained unmatched. CDR1 and CDR2 (germline): LGHNA, YNFKEQ. CDR3: CASSQNSGGTSETQYF. CDR3 nucleotide sequence: TGTGCCAGCAGCCAGAACTCAGGGGGTACCTCAGAGACCCAGTACTTC.

This clone has a handful of counts. The gene calls are TRBV2 and TRBJ2-2; the match to TRBD1 covers 11 bases. The CDR3 is made up of 17 amino acids. The germline V gene has CDR1 SNHLY and CDR2 FYNNEI. Trimming at V came to 8 bases and at J to 0 bases, leaving 8 bases not matched to a gene. DNA for the CDR3: TGTGCCAGCGGACTCCCGGGACAGGGGGCGAACACCGGGGAGCTGTTTTTT. Translation gives CASGLPGQGANTGELFF.

The chain has TRBV6-1 and TRBJ1-2; D not resolved. This CDR3 comprises 13 residues. V was pared by 4 bases and J by 7 bases, with 13 bases between. CDR1 and CDR2 from the germline V gene are MNHNS and SASEGT. The CDR3 spells CASSVYKDGGYTF. The CDR3 region has the DNA TGTGCCAGCAGTGTTTACAAGGACGGTGGCTACACCTTC.